These 5 T cell receptor beta chains were all obtained from the same sample, sequenced in a study of identical twins. In TCRdb, the 5' RACE reads were re-called with MiXCR into one record per CDR3 protein. The table lists approximately 260,000 distinct CDR3 sequences, more than 13% of them singletons. Sequenced: memory (CD45RO+) T cells sorted from blood. The receptor set was obtained from a woman aged 18-35 years in good health.

The gene calls are TRBV27 and TRBJ1-2; D unresolved. V lost 5 bases to trimming and J lost 2 bases, with 12 bases between them. The CDR3 totals 14 residues. Germline V gene data show CDR1 as MNHEY and CDR2 as SMNVEV (reference sequence). CDR3 nucleotides: TGTGCCAGCAGTCCCTCCCAGGTCAACTATGGCTACACCTTC. As protein: CASSPSQVNYGYTF.

This clonotype was observed many times. V and J are TRBV5-1 and TRBJ2-1; 7 bases are shared with TRBD2. Germline CDR1 SGHRS, CDR2 YFSETQ. J lost 2 bases, V lost 2 bases, and 4 bases had no gene match. The CDR3 is made up of 15 amino acids. CDR3 protein: CASSLTSAAYNEQFF. The CDR3 coding sequence is TGCGCCAGCAGCTTAACTAGCGCAGCCTACAATGAGCAGTTCTTC.

The V gene is TRBV20-1, the J gene TRBJ2-3; 9 nucleotides align to TRBD2. V dropped 6 bases and J dropped 1; count of bases not matched to a gene: 8. The CDR3 is made up of 15 amino acids. The germline V gene encodes CDR1 DFQATT and CDR2 SNEGSKA (reference sequence). As DNA, the CDR3 is TGCAGTGCGCCGCGCAGGACTAGCGGCACAGATACGCAGTATTTT. This translates into CSAPRRTSGTDTQYF.

The chain employs TRBV2 and TRBJ2-1, with unresolved D. Germline CDR1 reads SNHLY; CDR2 reads FYNNEI. V shed 7 bases and J shed 6 bases, with 13 bases lying between them. CDR3 length: 13 amino acids. The CDR3 DNA sequence: TGTGCCAGCAAAGAAACAGCCCCCAATGAGCAGTTCTTC. It translates to CASKETAPNEQFF. The full variable domain, its missing parts supplied by reference TRBV2 and TRBJ2-1, is EPEVTQTPSHQVTQMGQEVILRCVPISNHLYFYWYRQILGQKVEFLVSFYNNEISEKSEIFDDQFSVERPDGSNFTLKIRSTKLEDSAMYFCASKETAPNEQFFGPGTRLTVL.

This clonotype was seen only a few times. The chain recombines TRBV7-9 with TRBJ1-1; D might be TRBD1 (5 bases). The V gene lost 5 bases and the J gene lost 0 bases, with 13 bases spanning the gap. CDR1 SEHNR and CDR2 FQNEAQ come from the germline V gene (reference sequence). This CDR3 spans 15 amino acids. Written as DNA, the CDR3 is TGTGCCAGCAGCGCAGGGTGGGGAATGAACACTGAAGCTTTCTTT. It specifies CASSAGWGMNTEAFF.